Below, 25 T cell receptor beta chains from the same sample are listed, as sequenced in a study of blood T cell repertoires in COVID-19. Assay: immunoSEQ multiplex PCR; the TCRdb copy retains only in-frame clones and omits some. The table shows about 210,000 clones, with almost 90% occurring only once. Specimen: peripheral blood. These receptors were collected from a man aged 18 to 30 with active or convalescent COVID-19.

V gene TRBV7-9 combines with J gene TRBJ2-1; 10 nucleotides line up with TRBD2. Germline V CDR1 and CDR2: SEHNR, FQNEAQ (reference sequence). The CDR3 spans 17 residues. J lost 5 bases, V lost 3 bases, and 10 bases had no gene match. The CDR3 sequence: CASSLDPLAGADNEQFF. The CDR3 region has the DNA TGTGCCAGCAGCTTGGACCCGCTAGCGGGAGCAGACAATGAGCAGTTCTTC.

The V gene is TRBV25-1, the J gene TRBJ2-1; no clear D. V was clipped by 7 bases and J by 4 bases, with 8 bases between them. Per germline, CDR1 MGHDK and CDR2 SYGVNS. This CDR3 has 12 residues. CDR3 nucleotide sequence: TGTGCCAGCATGTTAGATTACAATGAGCAGTTCTTC. Protein sequence: CASMLDYNEQFF.

This chain joins TRBV11-2 and TRBJ2-3; 10 bases line up with TRBD2. The CDR3 is made up of 16 amino acids. V lost 0 bases, J lost 9 bases, and 9 bases stayed unmatched. Per the germline V gene, CDR1 is SGHAT and CDR2 is FQNNGV. The CDR3 coding sequence is TGTGCCAGCAGCTTAGATAGGCTAGCGGGAGTGCAGACGCAGTATTTT. Translating gives CASSLDRLAGVQTQYF.

The V gene is TRBV28, the J gene TRBJ2-1, with 10 bases lining up with TRBD1. The trim removed 4 bases at V and 5 bases at J, leaving 8 bases unmatched. This CDR3 has 16 amino acids. CDR1 MDHEN and CDR2 SYDVKM come from the germline V gene. The CDR3 protein is CASSSIGQGGHNEQFF. DNA for the CDR3: TGTGCCAGCAGTTCAATTGGACAGGGGGGGCACAATGAGCAGTTCTTC.

V gene TRBV10-3 combines with J gene TRBJ1-1; D remains ambiguous. Looked up from germline, CDR1 is ENHRY and CDR2 is SYGVKD. With 8 bases removed from V and 1 base from J, the gap between germline ends came to 14 bases. This CDR3 contains 14 residues. CDR3 nucleotides: TGTGCCATCCGAGTCCCAGGCTGGAACACTGAAGCTTTCTTT. Amino acids: CAIRVPGWNTEAFF.

The rearrangement uses TRBV5-5 and TRBJ1-2; 8 bases are shared with TRBD1. With V trimmed by 4 bases and J by 8 bases, 4 bases remained unmatched. This CDR3 is 12 amino acids long. CDR1 is SGHKS, CDR2 YYEKEE, per germline (reference sequence). DNA of the CDR3: TGTGCCAGCAGCCAAGGGGACAGGGGCTACACCTTC. It yields the protein CASSQGDRGYTF.

This chain joins TRBV2 and TRBJ2-1; no clear D. The V gene lost 7 bases and the J gene lost 8 bases, with 12 bases spanning the gap. This CDR3 has 12 amino acids. Looked up from germline, CDR1 is SNHLY and CDR2 is FYNNEI. The CDR3 nucleotides read TGTGCCAGCACCGTTCTAGTACATGAGCAGTTCTTC. Its translation is CASTVLVHEQFF.

The J gene is TRBJ2-7, the V gene TRBV5-1; TRBD1 might be the D (5 bases). The CDR3 is 15 residues long. V was cut by 1 base and J by 2 bases, with 13 bases left in between. Per germline, CDR1 SGHRS and CDR2 YFSETQ. Here the CDR3 reads CASSLSLTGAYEQYF. The CDR3 DNA reads TGCGCCAGCAGCTTGAGCCTCACAGGAGCCTACGAGCAGTACTTC.

The chain combines TRBV5-1 with TRBJ1-1; D unclear. Per the germline V gene, CDR1 is SGHRS and CDR2 is YFSETQ. The CDR3 has 13 residues. V was clipped by 3 bases and J by 0 bases, with 6 bases between them. CDR3 residues: CASSSGMNTEAFF. The DNA for the CDR3 is TGCGCCAGCAGCTCAGGCATGAACACTGAAGCTTTCTTT.

The count of this clone is one. The chain joins TRBV6-2 or TRBV6-3 to TRBJ2-5, with D tentatively TRBD2 (6 bases). Germline lookup yields CDR1 MNHEY and CDR2 SVGEGT. CDR3 length equals 16 residues. Trimming took 2 bases from V and 5 from J, leaving 18 bases between them. The CDR3 DNA sequence: TGTGCCAGCAGTTACGCGGCGCAGGGAGGTGGTGAGACCCAGTACTTC. Translation gives CASSYAAQGGGETQYF.

The chain employs TRBV27 and TRBJ2-2, with a tentative D call TRBD2 (6 bases). The length of the CDR3 is 14 residues. The germline gives CDR1 MNHEY, CDR2 SMNVEV (reference sequence). V gave up 6 bases and J gave up 5 bases, with 13 bases separating them. Here the CDR3 DNA reads TGTGCCAGCAGGCCTCGGGAGAGGACCGGGGAGCTGTTTTTT. Protein sequence: CASRPRERTGELFF.

The chain couples TRBV6-2 or TRBV6-3 to TRBJ2-5, with 11 bases identical to TRBD2. The CDR3 is 19 residues long. Per germline, CDR1 MNHEY and CDR2 SVGEGT. The J segment lost 0 bases and the V segment lost 0 bases, leaving 9 bases of the junction unmatched. The CDR3 bases are TGTGCCAGCAGTTACTCGTACACTAGCGGGAGAGAGTACCAAGAGACCCAGTACTTC. Amino acid sequence: CASSYSYTSGREYQETQYF.

The chain joins TRBV11-2 to TRBJ1-4, with 7 bases fitting TRBD1. The CDR3 consists of 15 residues. In germline, CDR1 is SGHAT, CDR2 FQNNGV. The V segment lost 6 bases and the J segment 1 base; nucleotides outside the gene matches: 5. CDR3 in DNA: TGTGCCAGCAGTTACAGGGGTTTAACTAATGAAAAACTGTTTTTT. Residues: CASSYRGLTNEKLFF.

The table lists this clone with a count of one. The V call is TRBV15, the J call TRBJ2-1, with a possible D match to TRBD2 (5 bases). CDR1 LNHNV and CDR2 YYDKDF come from the germline V gene (reference sequence). The CDR3 runs to 14 residues. V lost 0 bases to trimming and J lost 8 bases, with 11 bases between them. This CDR3 reads CATSRDPGSHEQFF. DNA of the CDR3: TGTGCCACCAGCAGAGATCCGGGGTCCCATGAGCAGTTCTTC.

The V call is TRBV5-6, the J call TRBJ1-2, with 7 bases aligning to TRBD1. V was clipped by 0 bases and J by 6 bases; unmatched bases: 5. The germline gives CDR1 SGHDT, CDR2 YYEEEE. The CDR3 covers 14 residues. The CDR3 nucleotides read TGTGCCAGCAGCTTGGAGGGGACAGTGAATGGCTACACCTTC. Protein: CASSLEGTVNGYTF.

This clone was recorded a few times. V is TRBV29-1 and J is TRBJ2-7; D is possibly TRBD2 (5 bases). The CDR3 runs 11 residues. V was cut by 4 bases and J by 1 base, with 5 bases left in between. Germline V gene lookup returns CDR1 SQVTM and CDR2 ANQGSEA. CDR3 residues: CSVGESYEQYF. In DNA, the CDR3 is TGCAGCGTTGGGGAGTCCTACGAGCAGTACTTC.

This clone showed up just a few times. The V and J genes are TRBV13 and TRBJ2-1, with 8 bases matching TRBD2. CDR1 is PRHDT and CDR2 is FYEKMQ in the germline V gene (reference sequence). The trim removed 8 bases at V and 8 bases at J, leaving 8 bases unmatched. The CDR3 extends over 13 amino acids. The CDR3, as DNA: TGTGCCAGCGGGCGGGAGGTGATCCATGAGCAGTTCTTC. Amino acid sequence: CASGREVIHEQFF.

The J gene is TRBJ2-1, the V gene TRBV24-1; the match to TRBD1 covers 10 bases. The V and J ends lost 4 bases and 6 bases, in that order; junction bases with no gene match: 8. CDR1 KGHDR and CDR2 SFDVKD come from the germline V gene. This CDR3 is built from 16 residues. The CDR3 reads CATSDTGTGVGNEQFF. The CDR3 DNA is TGTGCCACCAGTGACACCGGGACAGGGGTCGGCAATGAGCAGTTCTTC.

The chain joins TRBV5-1 to TRBJ1-1; D not certain. The V gene lost 1 base and the J gene lost 1 base, with 8 bases spanning the gap. The CDR3 contains 14 residues. Germline lookup yields CDR1 SGHRS and CDR2 YFSETQ. The CDR3 region has the DNA TGCGCCAGCAGCTTGAAGCCACCGAACACTGAAGCTTTCTTT. It yields the protein CASSLKPPNTEAFF.

CDR3 in DNA: TGTGCCAGCAGCCCGGGGACAGGGGACATTAAAAACATTCAGTACTTC. This gives the protein CASSPGTGDIKNIQYF. The chain uses TRBV7-6 and TRBJ2-4; the match to TRBD1 covers 10 bases. Germline V lookup: CDR1 SGHVS, CDR2 FNYEAQ. After removal of 5 bases from V and 4 bases from J, the junction contained 8 bases not matched to a gene. The length of the CDR3 is 16 residues.

This chain links TRBV5-1 with TRBJ1-2, with 11 positions matching TRBD1. The CDR3 loop spans 15 amino acids. V was clipped by 0 bases and J by 6 bases; unmatched bases: 4. CDR1 SGHRS and CDR2 YFSETQ come from the germline V gene. CDR3 nucleotides: TGCGCCAGCAGCTTGGCCGGGACAGGGGGTGATGGCTACACCTTC. Its protein product is CASSLAGTGGDGYTF.

The chain carries TRBV7-8 and TRBJ2-5; 10 bases are shared with TRBD2. The junction had 11 bases not matched to a gene; V was cut back by 5 bases and J by 5 bases. Germline-derived CDR1 and CDR2 are SGHVS and FQNEAQ. This CDR3 spans 16 amino acids. The CDR3 nucleotides are TGTGCCAGCAGCCGCGCCTCGGGTAGCGGGGGGGAGACCCAGTACTTC. This translates into CASSRASGSGGETQYF.

This clone was found a few times. This chain links TRBV18 with TRBJ2-2; D is unresolved. V lost 3 bases, J lost 6 bases, and 8 bases lay in between. Germline V gives CDR1 KGHSH, CDR2 LQKENI. This CDR3 is built from 13 residues. The CDR3 region has the DNA TGTGCCAGCTCACCTAGTTTGGCCGGGGAGCTGTTTTTT. It specifies CASSPSLAGELFF.

The sample holds a few counts of this clone. The chain joins TRBV2 to TRBJ2-7; no clear D. The germline gives CDR1 SNHLY, CDR2 FYNNEI. This CDR3 comprises 19 residues. Between the trimmed V and J ends, which lost 1 base and 5 bases, there was a span of 27 bases. CDR3 in amino acids: CASSEGMQVTEPRWNEQYF. CDR3 DNA: TGTGCCAGCAGTGAAGGAATGCAAGTAACAGAACCCAGATGGAACGAGCAGTACTTC. The entire variable domain, with the rest obtained from reference TRBV2 and TRBJ2-7, is as follows: EPEVTQTPSHQVTQMGQEVILRCVPISNHLYFYWYRQILGQKVEFLVSFYNNEISEKSEIFDDQFSVERPDGSNFTLKIRSTKLEDSAMYFCASSEGMQVTEPRWNEQYFGPGTRLTVT.

The V gene is TRBV27, the J gene TRBJ2-7, with TRBD2 matching over 9 bases. Germline trimming cut 4 bases from V and 6 bases from J; bases unmatched to any gene: 22. This CDR3 region has 19 residues. CDR1 and CDR2 (germline): MNHEY, SMNVEV (reference sequence). The CDR3 reads CASSSLTGLALSQGGEQYF. In nucleotides, the CDR3 is TGTGCCAGCAGTTCTCTCACCGGACTAGCGCTAAGTCAGGGGGGCGAGCAGTACTTC.